The clone carrying this T cell receptor (beta chain) was counted only a few times. As yet, its antigen is unknown. Sample-barcoded 5' priming and a J-beta primer mix drove a second PCR of roughly 7 to 11 cycles. TCRdb reprocessed the 5' RACE reads via MiXCR and lists one record per CDR3 protein. This sample has approximately 800,000 distinct CDR3 sequences; roughly 25% occur once, and the top ten carry roughly 3.5%. This specimen belongs to a study of blood T cells in healthy people across ages. Study-wide points: A strong correlation was seen between TCR beta diversity and naive T cell percentage.

With 4 bases clipped from V and 6 bases from J, the junction kept 6 bases outside the gene matches. The germline V gene has CDR1 DFQATT and CDR2 SNEGSKA (reference sequence). The CDR3 is made up of 13 amino acids. The same data also contributed to another study, on T cells of mothers and their children. As reported in that work: Donors were three healthy Caucasian mothers and their six children. Primer M1S, used in the second PCR, introduced sample barcodes and 2-4 random nucleotides.

This chain connects TRBV20-1 to TRBJ2-3; TRBD1 agrees at 8 bases. The sequencing sample was made of blood. The receptor's source is a boy aged 5-17 years in good health. The CDR3 protein is CSATAGGKDTQYF. In nucleotides, the CDR3 is TGCAGTGCTACGGCAGGGGGCAAGGATACGCAGTATTTT.